These 26 T cell receptor beta chains originate from one sample sequenced in a study of radiotherapy plus CTLA-4 blockade in lung cancer. TCRdb's copy holds only in-frame clones and misses some; the assay was immunoSEQ multiplex PCR. Of about 80,000 clones in the sample, about four fifths are singletons; the top ten hold approximately 0.8%. The specimen was peripheral blood, collected from a patient treated with radiotherapy plus ipilimumab. These receptors all come from a human donor with non-small cell lung cancer who had stable disease on radiotherapy plus ipilimumab.

This clone was observed a handful of times. This chain uses TRBV6-1 with TRBJ1-1; D is perhaps TRBD1 (6 bases). Trimming cost V 8 bases and J 2 bases, with 15 bases left between them. CDR3 length: 14 amino acids. Germline V gene sequence: CDR1 MNHNS, CDR2 SASEGT. CDR3 in amino acids: CASFDRGINTEAFF. CDR3 DNA sequence: TGTGCCAGCTTCGATAGGGGGATTAACACTGAAGCTTTCTTT.

The rearrangement links TRBV6-5 to TRBJ1-4; 9 bases line up with TRBD1. Germline values: CDR1 MNHEY, CDR2 SVGAGI. The CDR3 sequence is 15 residues long. V dropped 6 bases and J dropped 7; count of bases not matched to a gene: 9. CDR3 sequence reads: CASSLGTGSFEKLFF. CDR3 nucleotides: TGTGCCAGCAGCCTCGGGACAGGGTCTTTTGAAAAACTGTTTTTT.

The chain employs TRBV27 and TRBJ2-1, with 7 nucleotides matching TRBD2. CDR3 length: 16 residues. V shed 6 bases, J shed 7 bases, and the junction held 15 bases outside the gene matches. Germline V gene lookup returns CDR1 MNHEY and CDR2 SMNVEV (reference sequence). CDR3: CASRLGIREVVNEQFF. The CDR3 bases are TGTGCCAGCAGACTCGGGATCCGGGAGGTGGTGAATGAGCAGTTCTTC.

The genes are TRBV13 and TRBJ2-1; TRBD1 aligns across 10 bases. V trimming: 4 bases; J trimming: 7 bases; junction bases outside the gene matches: 1. This CDR3 has 13 amino acids. Germline CDR1 reads PRHDT; CDR2 reads FYEKMQ (reference sequence). CDR3 sequence: CASSSDRGNEQFF. CDR3 coding DNA: TGTGCCAGCAGCTCGGACAGGGGGAATGAGCAGTTCTTC.

The chain carries TRBV6-5 and TRBJ2-3; possible D gene TRBD1, 6 bases. Trimming removed 5 bases at V and 4 bases at J, with 16 bases between. The CDR3 extends over 15 amino acids. Germline V gene sequence: CDR1 MNHEY, CDR2 SVGAGI. The CDR3 spells CASSTGTTGPDTQYF. In DNA, the CDR3 is TGTGCCAGCAGTACCGGGACAACGGGCCCAGATACGCAGTATTTT.

The chain links TRBV18 to TRBJ2-2; D call uncertain. This CDR3 spans 15 amino acids. V lost 1 base to trimming and J lost 4 bases, with 10 bases between them. Germline V gives CDR1 KGHSH, CDR2 LQKENI. CDR3 residues: CASSPQEGITGELFF. Here the CDR3 DNA reads TGTGCCAGCTCACCACAGGAAGGAATCACCGGGGAGCTGTTTTTT.

V usage is TRBV5-6 and J usage is TRBJ2-7, with a possible D match to TRBD1 (6 bases). Between the trimmed V and J ends, which lost 2 bases and 0 bases, there was a span of 12 bases. The CDR3 runs to 15 residues. The germline V gene has CDR1 SGHDT and CDR2 YYEEEE. The CDR3 region is CASSLQGSLSYEQYF. CDR3 DNA: TGTGCCAGCAGCTTACAGGGTTCCCTCTCCTACGAGCAGTACTTC.

This chain connects TRBV28 to TRBJ2-1; TRBD2 matches at 10 bases. Trimming at V came to 2 bases and at J to 5 bases, leaving 3 bases not matched to a gene. Per the germline V gene, CDR1 is MDHEN and CDR2 is SYDVKM. The CDR3 sequence is 15 residues long. As DNA, the CDR3 is TGTGCCAGCAGTTTAGTACTAGCGGGGCACAATGAGCAGTTCTTC. Residues: CASSLVLAGHNEQFF.

The V and J genes are TRBV7-2 and TRBJ2-1; 8 bases are a match to TRBD2. This CDR3 has 18 amino acids. V lost 3 bases, J lost 0 bases, and 10 bases stayed unmatched. Per germline, CDR1 SGHTA and CDR2 FQGNSA. This CDR3 is CASSLLSERGSSYNEQFF. As DNA, the CDR3 is TGTGCCAGCAGCTTGCTCTCCGAGCGGGGGAGCTCCTACAATGAGCAGTTCTTC. Based on the CDR3 plus reference TRBV7-2 and TRBJ2-1, the full variable domain is GAGVSQSPSNKVTEKGKDVELRCDPISGHTALYWYRQSLGQGLEFLIYFQGNSAPDKSGLPSDRFSAERTGGSVSTLTIQRTQQEDSAVYLCASSLLSERGSSYNEQFFGPGTRLTVL.

The DNA of the CDR3 is TGTGCCAGCAGCCCGAAGCATTTT. It specifies CASSPKHF. J is TRBJ1-5 and V is TRBV16; D is ambiguous. The CDR3 extends over 8 amino acids. CDR1 is KGHSY, CDR2 FQNENV, per germline. Trimming shortened V by 4 bases and J by 14 bases, and 3 bases separated the two germline ends.

The chain is built from TRBV5-5 and TRBJ2-7, with a possible D match to TRBD1 (6 bases). The CDR3 covers 12 residues. Trimming pared 4 bases from V and 7 bases from J, leaving 12 bases between. Germline CDR1 is SGHKS and CDR2 is YYEKEE (reference sequence). Here the CDR3 DNA reads TGTGCCAGCAGCCCACAGGGCCGGGAGCAGTACTTC. Translation: CASSPQGREQYF. Complete variable domain (other parts from reference TRBV5-5 and TRBJ2-7): DAGVTQSPTHLIKTRGQQVTLRCSPISGHKSVSWYQQVLGQGPQFIFQYYEKEERGRGNFPDRFSARQFPNYSSELNVNALLLGDSALYLCASSPQGREQYFGPGTRLTVT.

CDR3 nucleotides: TGTGCCAGCAGTTTACTAGCGGTTAGCACAGATACGCAGTATTTT. Translated, it gives CASSLLAVSTDTQYF. This chain connects TRBV28 to TRBJ2-3, with 7 bases aligning to TRBD2. Germline V gives CDR1 MDHEN, CDR2 SYDVKM. This CDR3 contains 15 residues. V was pared by 2 bases and J by 0 bases, with 2 bases of the junction left unmatched.

V usage is TRBV9 and J usage is TRBJ2-7; 12 bases fit TRBD1. This CDR3 has 15 residues. Germline trimming cut 2 bases from V and 6 bases from J; bases unmatched to any gene: 6. Per germline, CDR1 SGDLS and CDR2 YYNGEE. CDR3 sequence: CASSVALGQGAEQYF. DNA for the CDR3: TGTGCCAGCAGCGTCGCCTTGGGACAGGGGGCCGAGCAGTACTTC.

The chain is built from TRBV11-1 and TRBJ2-1; D is perhaps TRBD1 (5 bases). This CDR3 contains 17 residues. From germline, CDR1 is SGHAT and CDR2 FQDESV (reference sequence). Trimming removed 0 bases from V and 0 bases from J, with 12 bases in between. CDR3 nucleotides: TGTGCCAGCAGCTTAGCCTGGGGCGACAGCTCCTACAATGAGCAGTTCTTC. Translated: CASSLAWGDSSYNEQFF.

V gene TRBV6-1 combines with J gene TRBJ2-7, with D perhaps TRBD1 or TRBD2 (5 bases each). This CDR3 is 10 amino acids long. Looked up from germline, CDR1 is MNHNS and CDR2 is SASEGT. The ends were cut back, 8 bases at V and 5 bases at J, with 7 bases in the middle. The CDR3 DNA is TGTGCCAGCCGGGGCAACGAGCAGTACTTC. As protein: CASRGNEQYF.

This chain links TRBV5-1 with TRBJ2-3; possibly TRBD2 for D (5 bases). Trimming cost V 0 bases and J 6 bases, with 5 bases left between them. This CDR3 contains 12 residues. The germline gives CDR1 SGHRS, CDR2 YFSETQ. CDR3: CASSLGRDTQYF. CDR3 DNA sequence: TGCGCCAGCAGCTTGGGGAGGGATACGCAGTATTTT.

The chain has TRBV14 and TRBJ2-5, with 7 bases lining up with TRBD2. Trimming at V came to 0 bases and at J to 1 base, leaving 5 bases not matched to a gene. The CDR3 is 16 amino acids. Per the germline V gene, CDR1 is SGHDN and CDR2 is FVKESK. The CDR3 DNA sequence: TGTGCCAGCAGCCAAGACTGGGGGGGGGTCCAAGAGACCCAGTACTTC. Amino acids: CASSQDWGGVQETQYF.

The chain employs TRBV9 and TRBJ1-4; 8 bases align to TRBD1. The germline gives CDR1 SGDLS, CDR2 YYNGEE. The CDR3 runs to 16 residues. J lost 8 bases, V lost 0 bases, and 9 bases had no gene match. CDR3 DNA: TGTGCCAGCAGCGTAGGGGACAGGAAAACATCCGAAAAACTGTTTTTT. Translating gives CASSVGDRKTSEKLFF.

V and J are TRBV15 and TRBJ2-5, with TRBD2 as a possible D gene (6 bases). Germline CDR1 reads LNHNV; CDR2 reads YYDKDF (reference sequence). Trimming removed 1 base at V and 2 bases at J, with 14 bases between. This CDR3 has 16 residues. This CDR3 reads CATSRVRRGGQETQYF. The CDR3 coding sequence is TGTGCCACCAGCAGAGTGCGGCGGGGAGGACAAGAGACCCAGTACTTC.

This clone was seen a few times. The chain carries TRBV21-1 and TRBJ2-7; the table's TRBD2 call for D was not verified on the DNA. TRBV21-1 is a recognized pseudogene. This CDR3 comprises 16 residues. CDR3 nucleotide sequence: TGTGCCAGCAGCAAAACAAGCGGGAGGTGGGGCTACGAGCAGTACTTC. This sequence encodes CASSKTSGRWGYEQYF.

This chain uses TRBV19 with TRBJ2-7; D tentatively fits TRBD1 or TRBD2 (5 bases each). Trimming took 1 base from V and 2 from J, leaving 9 bases between them. In germline, CDR1 is LNHDA, CDR2 SQIVND (reference sequence). The CDR3 consists of 14 residues. The DNA for the CDR3 is TGTGCCAGTAGTATAGGGGGGAATACCTACGAGCAGTACTTC. Its translation is CASSIGGNTYEQYF.

The chain uses TRBV9 and TRBJ1-4; maybe TRBD1 (5 bases). Deletions cut 4 bases from V and 1 base from J, with 17 bases between. Germline assignment: CDR1 SGDLS and CDR2 YYNGEE. The CDR3 length is 17 residues. Written as DNA, the CDR3 is TGTGCCAGCAGCCCGACGCTCCGGGGGGAAACTAATGAAAAACTGTTTTTT. Translating it yields CASSPTLRGETNEKLFF.

J is TRBJ2-7 and V is TRBV19, with 10 bases identical to TRBD1. This CDR3 spans 14 amino acids. The V segment lost 5 bases and the J segment 4 bases; nucleotides outside the gene matches: 5. Germline V lookup: CDR1 LNHDA, CDR2 SQIVND (reference sequence). In DNA form, the CDR3 reads TGTGCCAGTAGTCAAGGGACAGGGGATTACGAGCAGTACTTC. Its protein product is CASSQGTGDYEQYF.

V gene TRBV19 combines with J gene TRBJ2-2; no definite D call. V shed 5 bases and J shed 5 bases, with 15 bases lying between them. Germline V lookup: CDR1 LNHDA, CDR2 SQIVND (reference sequence). The CDR3 extends over 15 amino acids. The CDR3 reads CASSPRSARTGELFF. Here the CDR3 DNA reads TGTGCCAGTAGTCCTCGGAGCGCGAGGACCGGGGAGCTGTTTTTT.

The V gene is TRBV6-5, the J gene TRBJ1-1; D is uncertain. Germline V lookup: CDR1 MNHEY, CDR2 SVGAGI. Trimming took off 5 bases at V and 5 bases at J, with 12 bases between the two ends. The CDR3 length is 13 residues. Written as DNA, the CDR3 is TGTGCCAGCAGTGAAGTAGGCACAACTGAAGCTTTCTTT. This gives the protein CASSEVGTTEAFF.

This rearrangement joins TRBV18 to TRBJ1-4; possibly TRBD1 for D (6 bases). V was pared by 6 bases and J by 5 bases, with 16 bases between. This CDR3 spans 15 amino acids. Germline lookup yields CDR1 KGHSH and CDR2 LQKENI. Here the CDR3 DNA reads TGTGCCAGCTCCCCAGGGGACGGACTGAATGAAAAACTGTTTTTT. Protein: CASSPGDGLNEKLFF.